Listed below are T cell receptor beta chains from one sample, sequenced in a study of T-cell memory formation after mild COVID-19. TCRdb recomputed calls from the 5' RACE reads with MiXCR, one row per CDR3 protein. The data show about 470,000 distinct CDR3 sequences, approximately 23% seen once. Specimen: PBMCs or a T cell subset sorted from them (not recorded which). Receptors originate from an adult woman who had mild COVID-19 (a few samples of this study predate the infection). Cell type and time point are not known. Each CDR3 is given with its conserved first and last residue.

V: TRBV6-1
CDR3: CASAGTGYSPLHF

V: TRBV4-1
CDR3: CASSQFWIVYRSPRESSYEQYF

V: TRBV7-9
CDR3: CASSLRAGGSNSPLHF

V: TRBV27
CDR3: CASSFLAGGLNEQFF

V: TRBV6-5
CDR3: CASSYWKGAVRSGYTF

V: TRBV5-1
CDR3: CASSLTGQGVGTEAFF

V: TRBV5-5
CDR3: CASSSPRQRADTQYF

V: TRBV29-1
CDR3: CSVGQTSTDTQYF

V: TRBV20-1
CDR3: CSAPRAGAKETQYF

V: TRBV6-2/TRBV6-3
CDR3: CASSYGPLTDTQYF

V: TRBV7-9
CDR3: CASRKVRKGTMSSYNSPLHF

V: TRBV12-3/TRBV12-4
CDR3: CASSRAELANTGELFF

V: TRBV5-1
CDR3: CASSGGQNNSPLHF

V: TRBV6-5
CDR3: CASSYGDSGGNSPLHF

V: TRBV29-1
CDR3: CSAIKSVTEAFF

V: TRBV12-3/TRBV12-4
CDR3: CASRASEGLVHTGELFF

V: TRBV15
CDR3: CATTSRDRGLTGANVLTF

V: TRBV11-2
CDR3: CASSLGTYPDTQYF

V: TRBV4-1
CDR3: CASSHPRDRELQHF

V: TRBV12-3/TRBV12-4
CDR3: CASLAGGNTGELFF

V: TRBV4-2
CDR3: CASSPGLSGKGGETQYF

V: TRBV7-2
CDR3: CASSRPGLAYEQYF

V: TRBV20-1
CDR3: CSARTGLDYEQYF

V: TRBV5-1
CDR3: CASSSRLPGQGIDTQYF

V: TRBV4-3
CDR3: CASSQGLSGVYNEQFF